This TCR beta chain was documented in a study of T-cell memory formation after mild COVID-19. Study-level background: Clusters of TCRs were largely donor specific.

This clonotype has a handful of counts. Its antigen is as yet unknown. With 0 bases removed from V and 5 bases from J, the gap between germline ends came to 15 bases. Germline V gene lookup returns CDR1 SGHKS and CDR2 YYEKEE (reference sequence). The CDR3 length is 17 residues. TCRdb reanalysed the 5' RACE reads using MiXCR and keeps one entry per CDR3 protein. The repertoire includes about 340,000 distinct CDR3 sequences, more than 15% of them detected once, and about a fifth sits in the top ten. Whole-study results and caveats: Prior to infection, memory already included some responding clones, suggesting cross-reactive memory joined. Contracting clones from day 15 to 85 had balanced CD4/CD8; later expanders favoured CD4+.

The TCR originated in a man younger than 35 who had mild COVID-19 (a few samples of this study predate the infection). Cell type and time point are not known. Sequencing was carried out using PBMCs or a T cell subset sorted from them (not recorded which). The chain is built from TRBV5-5 and TRBJ1-6, with D possibly TRBD1 on 5 matching bases. The CDR3 region is CASSLEIRQRDNSPLHF. As DNA, the CDR3 is TGTGCCAGCAGCTTGGAGATAAGACAGAGAGATAATTCACCCCTCCACTTT.